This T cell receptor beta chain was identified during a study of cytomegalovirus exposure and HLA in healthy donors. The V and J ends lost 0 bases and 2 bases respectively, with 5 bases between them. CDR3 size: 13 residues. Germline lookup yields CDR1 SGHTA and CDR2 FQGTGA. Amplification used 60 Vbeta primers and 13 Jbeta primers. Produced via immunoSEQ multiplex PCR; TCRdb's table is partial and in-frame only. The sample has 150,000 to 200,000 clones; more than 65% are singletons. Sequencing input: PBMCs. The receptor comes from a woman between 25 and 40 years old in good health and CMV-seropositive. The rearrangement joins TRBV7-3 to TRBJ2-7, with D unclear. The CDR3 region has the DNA TGTGCCAGCAGCTTAACCCAGGCCTACGAGCAGTACTTC. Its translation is CASSLTQAYEQYF.